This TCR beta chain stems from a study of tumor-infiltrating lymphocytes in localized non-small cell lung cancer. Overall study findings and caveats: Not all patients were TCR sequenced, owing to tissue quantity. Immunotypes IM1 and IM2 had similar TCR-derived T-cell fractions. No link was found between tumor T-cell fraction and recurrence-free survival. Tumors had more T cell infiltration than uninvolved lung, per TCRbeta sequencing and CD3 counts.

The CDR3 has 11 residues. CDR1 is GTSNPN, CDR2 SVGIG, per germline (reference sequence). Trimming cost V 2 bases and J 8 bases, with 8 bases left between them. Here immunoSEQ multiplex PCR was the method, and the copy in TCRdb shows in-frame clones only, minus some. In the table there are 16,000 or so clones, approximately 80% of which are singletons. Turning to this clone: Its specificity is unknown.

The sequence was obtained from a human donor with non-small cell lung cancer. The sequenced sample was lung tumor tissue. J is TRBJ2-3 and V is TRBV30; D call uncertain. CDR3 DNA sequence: TGTGCCTGGAGTCTGACGAGTACGCAGTATTTT. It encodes CAWSLTSTQYF.